The clone carrying this T cell receptor (beta chain) came up a few times. This sample is drawn from a study of human T cells and chemical hapten exposure. Trimming pared 4 bases from V and 2 bases from J, leaving 17 bases between. The CDR3 contains 17 residues. Per the germline V gene, CDR1 is MGHRA and CDR2 is YSYEKL. As for time point: patch test 2, 6 weeks after DPC sensitization. Described treatment: therapeutic diphenylcyclopropenone sensitization with weekly scalp DPC. Ahead of each patch test application, blood was drawn. Using its own MiXCR run on the RACE reads, TCRdb lists one record per CDR3 protein. Here the sample spans about 80,000 distinct CDR3 sequences, around 10% being singletons.

The chain joins TRBV4-1 to TRBJ1-4; D is possibly TRBD1 (5 bases). The sequence was collected from a man aged 18-30 years with alopecia areata. Some clones in this sample may be carry-over from other donors' samples. The sample here was whole blood, taken in connection with sensitization to the hapten diphenylcyclopropenone (DPC). This CDR3 reads CASSRWQGGVTNEKLFF. The CDR3 nucleotides are TGCGCCAGCAGCCGGTGGCAGGGCGGGGTCACTAATGAAAAACTGTTTTTT.